The 12 T cell receptor beta chains presented below share a single source sample, sequenced in a study of T cell repertoires in aging, cancer and after chemotherapy. TCR beta rearrangements were amplified from peripheral blood genomic DNA. Multiplex touch-down PCR with TRB-A/B primers amplified rearranged V-D-J TRB sequences. TCRdb recomputed calls from the multiplex PCR reads with MiXCR, one row per CDR3 protein. Among about 12,000 distinct CDR3 sequences, 31% were seen once, and the ten largest hold around 10%. Sequenced input: blood. The receptors come from a human donor in good health. The donor label of this sample is uncertain.

This clonotype was detected a few times. The gene calls are TRBV6-1 and TRBJ1-4; no firm D call. Looked up from germline, CDR1 is MNHNS and CDR2 is SASEGT. The CDR3 has 15 amino acids. Trimming removed 5 bases from V and 8 bases from J, with 18 bases in between. In nucleotides, the CDR3 is TGTGCCAGCAGTAGTAACGGCGATACTTGGGAAAAACTGTTTTTT. Its translation: CASSSNGDTWEKLFF.

The rearrangement uses TRBV19 and TRBJ1-2, with D perhaps TRBD1 (5 bases). The CDR3 extends over 15 amino acids. Deletions cut 6 bases from V and 0 bases from J, with 14 bases between. Germline lookup yields CDR1 LNHDA and CDR2 SQIVND (reference sequence). As DNA, the CDR3 is TGTGCCAGTAGCCAAGGGGCCAGACCTAACTATGGCTACACCTTC. This sequence encodes CASSQGARPNYGYTF.

V usage is TRBV5-4 and J usage is TRBJ1-3, with D perhaps matching TRBD1 (5 bases). This CDR3 contains 14 residues. The V end was cut by 4 bases, the J end by 0 bases, with 8 bases between. Germline V gene sequence: CDR1 SGHNT, CDR2 YYREEE (reference sequence). The CDR3 here is CASSAGSSGNTIYF. The CDR3 coding sequence is TGTGCCAGCAGCGCAGGGAGCTCTGGAAACACCATATATTTT.

In this sample, this clonotype is medium-sized (0.01 to 0.1%). The chain employs TRBV19 and TRBJ1-1; D is unresolved. The CDR3 spans 11 residues. CDR1 and CDR2 from the germline V gene are LNHDA and SQIVND (reference sequence). The V end was cut by 5 bases, the J end by 0 bases, with 1 base between. CDR3 nucleotides: TGTGCCAGTAGTCTGAACACTGAAGCTTTCTTT. It translates to CASSLNTEAFF.

The V and J genes are TRBV6-5 and TRBJ2-2; D might be TRBD1 or TRBD2, each matching 5 bases. Looked up from germline, CDR1 is MNHEY and CDR2 is SVGAGI. The CDR3 is made up of 15 amino acids. V was shortened by 0 bases and J by 4 bases, with 9 bases between the two germline ends. The CDR3 DNA reads TGTGCCAGCAGTTACTCGGGGGACCCCACCGGGGAGCTGTTTTTT. Protein sequence: CASSYSGDPTGELFF.

This clonotype was counted only a few times. V usage is TRBV18 and J usage is TRBJ1-1; D ambiguous. This CDR3 has 15 residues. V was pared by 6 bases and J by 0 bases, with 14 bases between. Germline CDR1 and CDR2: KGHSH and LQKENI. The CDR3 region is CASSPNLIMNTEAFF. The CDR3 DNA reads TGTGCCAGCTCCCCCAACCTGATCATGAACACTGAAGCTTTCTTT.

This clonotype was seen a handful of times. This chain joins TRBV6-6 and TRBJ2-6; TRBD1 matches 8 bases. Germline V lookup: CDR1 MNHNY, CDR2 SVGAGI (reference sequence). V was clipped by 0 bases and J by 4 bases; unmatched bases: 17. This CDR3 has 21 amino acids. CDR3 region: CASSYSTLPDRVTLGANVLTF. The CDR3 DNA reads TGTGCCAGCAGTTACTCGACTCTCCCGGACAGGGTGACATTGGGGGCCAACGTCCTGACTTTC.

V usage is TRBV6-5 and J usage is TRBJ1-1; tentatively, D is TRBD1 (5 bases). Germline values: CDR1 MNHEY, CDR2 SVGAGI. Trimming cost V 0 bases and J 9 bases, with 8 bases left between them. The CDR3 is made up of 12 amino acids. The CDR3 nucleotides read TGTGCCAGCAGTTACTCGGGGGGGAAAGCTTTCTTT. This codes for CASSYSGGKAFF.

This chain joins TRBV5-4 and TRBJ2-2, with a possible D match to TRBD2 (5 bases). Germline V gives CDR1 SGHNT, CDR2 YYREEE (reference sequence). There are 18 residues in the CDR3. Trimming stripped 3 bases from V and 4 bases from J, with 22 bases between. CDR3 amino acids: CASSSSLVLGPSTGELFF. The CDR3, as DNA: TGTGCCAGCAGCTCCTCTTTGGTACTAGGCCCCAGCACCGGGGAGCTGTTTTTT.

This clonotype qualifies as medium-sized (0.01 to 0.1%). The rearrangement links TRBV29-1 to TRBJ2-5; 9 bases line up with TRBD1. After removal of 0 bases from V and 4 bases from J, the junction contained 0 bases not matched to a gene. Germline values: CDR1 SQVTM, CDR2 ANQGSEA. This CDR3 is built from 13 residues. The DNA of the CDR3 is TGCAGCGTTGAAGAGACAGGGGGAGAGACCCAGTACTTC. It is translated as CSVEETGGETQYF.

By sample fraction, this clonotype is medium-sized (0.01 to 0.1%). The chain is built from TRBV29-1 and TRBJ1-2; tentative D call: TRBD1 (5 bases). Germline CDR1 is SQVTM and CDR2 is ANQGSEA. This CDR3 comprises 14 residues. V shed 3 bases and J shed 3 bases, with 14 bases lying between them. The CDR3 protein is CSVDIADSDYGYTF. CDR3 coding DNA: TGCAGCGTTGACATCGCTGACAGCGACTATGGCTACACCTTC.

In this sample, this clonotype turned up a few times. The CDR3 reads CASSGPEGPNYGYTF. As DNA, the CDR3 is TGTGCCAGCAGTGGCCCCGAGGGGCCTAACTATGGCTACACCTTC. This rearrangement joins TRBV27 to TRBJ1-2; a weak D match, TRBD1 (5 bases). The germline V gene encodes CDR1 MNHEY and CDR2 SMNVEV (reference sequence). The CDR3 consists of 15 residues. Trimming took 5 bases from V and 0 from J, leaving 13 bases between them.